This TCR beta chain was obtained from a study of cytomegalovirus exposure and HLA in healthy donors. Study-wide results and limits: Through in vitro validation, three CMV-associated chains were shown to be specific for CMV antigens. A later analysis found most CMV-associated TCR beta chains apparently HLA-restricted. Roughly uniform sequencing depth across donors was assumed, possibly incorrectly.

About this clone itself: Its antigen is as yet unknown.

PCR was performed using 60 Vbeta and 13 Jbeta primers. Assay: immunoSEQ multiplex PCR; the TCRdb copy retains only in-frame clones and omits some. The data hold fewer than 150,000 clones, with roughly four fifths observed a single time. Per the germline V gene, CDR1 is SGHRS and CDR2 is YFSETQ. With 1 base clipped from V and 6 bases from J, the junction kept 3 bases outside the gene matches. The CDR3 consists of 15 residues. Sequences were obtained from PBMCs. This clonotype originated in a woman between 45 and 65 years old in good health and CMV-seropositive. The chain joins TRBV5-1 to TRBJ2-3; 12 nucleotides align to TRBD2. DNA of the CDR3: TGCGCCAGCAGCTTGTCACTAGCGGGGGGCGATACGCAGTATTTT. Translated: CASSLSLAGGDTQYF.